This TCR beta chain came from a study of cytomegalovirus exposure and HLA in healthy donors. General study results and limits: The CMV antigen specificity of a few CMV-associated chains was confirmed through in vitro analysis. Overall, about 160 TCR beta chains were annotated as cytomegalovirus-associated. Later analysis reportedly placed an Asian-associated ancestry cluster below the roughly 680-donor mean in N-insertions.

Every donor was a healthy person donating bone marrow. PCR used 60 Vbeta primers and 13 Jbeta primers. The repertoire was sequenced with immunoSEQ multiplex PCR; TCRdb's copy has only in-frame clones and lacks some. The sample includes 80,000 to 95,000 clones, about 69% of them seen just once. The V and J ends lost 3 bases and 1 base, in that order; junction bases with no gene match: 5. CDR3 length equals 15 residues. Germline lookup yields CDR1 SQVTM and CDR2 ANQGSEA. With regard to this clone: Its cognate antigen is unknown.

The sequenced sample was PBMCs. The clonotype was recovered from a woman under 30 in good health and CMV-seropositive. This chain links TRBV29-1 with TRBJ2-7; 11 bases are shared with TRBD2. The CDR3, as DNA: TGCAGCGTTGAGACACTAGCGGGAGAGTCCTACGAGCAGTACTTC. It translates to CSVETLAGESYEQYF.